This TCR beta chain was captured by sequencing in a study of radiation and T cells in renal cell carcinoma. General observations from the study: From baseline, blood top tumor clonotypes peaked at 2 weeks post-radiation.

The time point here: blood 4 weeks post-SBRT, at nephrectomy. Regarding treatment: 15 Gy SBRT to primary tumor, nephrectomy 4 weeks later. Blood was sampled at baseline, 2 weeks and 4 weeks after SBRT. The patient's renal cell carcinoma had clear cell pathology. The CDR3 covers 15 residues. With 10 bases removed from V and 0 bases from J, the gap between germline ends came to 18 bases. Per the germline V gene, CDR1 is LNHDA and CDR2 is SQIVND (reference sequence). TCRdb keeps only in-frame clones here, not all; method: immunoSEQ multiplex PCR. The sample records about 86,000 clones, about 82% being singletons. This clone was counted once. Its antigen is still unknown.

The sample here was blood, taken from a patient whose treatment included radiotherapy and nephrectomy. This TCR came from a middle-aged man with renal cell carcinoma. This rearrangement joins TRBV19 to TRBJ1-2, with D perhaps TRBD1 (5 bases). CDR3 amino acids: CATEDVTAANYGYTF. CDR3 nucleotides: TGTGCCACCGAGGACGTGACAGCAGCTAACTATGGCTACACCTTC.